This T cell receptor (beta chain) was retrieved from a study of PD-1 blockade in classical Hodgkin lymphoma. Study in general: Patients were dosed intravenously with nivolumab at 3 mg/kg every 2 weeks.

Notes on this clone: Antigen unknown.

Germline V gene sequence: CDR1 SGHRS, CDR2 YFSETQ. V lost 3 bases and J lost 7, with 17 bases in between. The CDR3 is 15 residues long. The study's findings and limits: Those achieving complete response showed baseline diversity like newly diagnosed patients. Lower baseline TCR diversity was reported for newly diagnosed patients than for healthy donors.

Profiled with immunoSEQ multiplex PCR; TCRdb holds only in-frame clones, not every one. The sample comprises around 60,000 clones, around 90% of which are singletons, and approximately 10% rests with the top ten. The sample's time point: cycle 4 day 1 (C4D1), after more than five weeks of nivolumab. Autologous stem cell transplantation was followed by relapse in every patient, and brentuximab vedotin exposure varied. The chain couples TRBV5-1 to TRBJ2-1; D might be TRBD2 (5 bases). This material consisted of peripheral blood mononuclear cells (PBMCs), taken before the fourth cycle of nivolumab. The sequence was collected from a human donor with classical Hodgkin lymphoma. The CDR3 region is CASSSSRGGLNEQFF. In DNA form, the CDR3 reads TGCGCCAGCAGCTCCTCCCGGGGTGGACTTAATGAGCAGTTCTTC.